The clone carrying this TCR beta chain has only a few counts. This record comes from a study of identifying expanded T cells in peripheral blood. The CDR3 sequence is 15 residues long. CDR1 is MNHNS, CDR2 SASEGT, per germline. The germline V and J ends were trimmed by 4 bases and 3 bases, with 16 bases remaining between them. TCRdb's copy holds only in-frame clones and misses some; the assay was immunoSEQ multiplex PCR. This table has 95,000 to 150,000 clones, 84% appearing once. The chain carries TRBV6-1 and TRBJ2-7; D possibly corresponds to TRBD1 (5 bases). What was sequenced was blood. The receptor was isolated from a person aged 18 to 75 in good health. In nucleotides, the CDR3 is TGTGCCAGCAGTGGTAGGCAGGGCCAATTCTACGAGCAGTACTTC. Translated, it gives CASSGRQGQFYEQYF.